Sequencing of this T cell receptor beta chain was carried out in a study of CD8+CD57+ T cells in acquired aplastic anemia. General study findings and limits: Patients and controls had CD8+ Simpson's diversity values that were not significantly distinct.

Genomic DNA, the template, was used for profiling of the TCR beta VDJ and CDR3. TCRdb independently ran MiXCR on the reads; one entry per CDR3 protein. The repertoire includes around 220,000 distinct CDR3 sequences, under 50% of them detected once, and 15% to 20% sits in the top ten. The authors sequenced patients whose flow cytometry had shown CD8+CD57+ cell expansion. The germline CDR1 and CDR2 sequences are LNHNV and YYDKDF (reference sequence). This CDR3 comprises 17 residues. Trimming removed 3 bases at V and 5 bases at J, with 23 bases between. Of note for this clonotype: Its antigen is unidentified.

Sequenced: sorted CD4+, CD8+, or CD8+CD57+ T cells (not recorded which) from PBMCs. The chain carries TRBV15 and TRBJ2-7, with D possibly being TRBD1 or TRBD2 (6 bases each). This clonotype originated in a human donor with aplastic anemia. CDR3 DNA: TGTGCCACCAGCAGCTTCAACCAAATATATAGGGGGGACGAGCAGTACTTC. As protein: CATSSFNQIYRGDEQYF. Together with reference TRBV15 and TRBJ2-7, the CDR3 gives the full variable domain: DAMVIQNPRYQVTQFGKPVTLSCSQTLNHNVMYWYQQKSSQAPKLLFHYYDKDFNNEADTPDNFQSRRPNTSFCFLDIRSPGLGDTAMYLCATSSFNQIYRGDEQYFGPGTRLTVT.